The 31 T cell receptor beta chains below all came from one sample that was sequenced in a study of blood T cell repertoires in COVID-19. Libraries were prepared by immunoSEQ multiplex PCR; TCRdb keeps only in-frame clonotypes and omits some of them. Here the sample spans fewer than 300,000 clones, around four fifths being singletons. Sequencing was performed on peripheral blood. Receptors were obtained from a man at least 80 years old with acute or convalescent COVID-19.

The rearrangement joins TRBV20-1 to TRBJ2-3, with D possibly TRBD2 on 5 matching bases. Germline CDR1 reads DFQATT; CDR2 reads SNEGSKA (reference sequence). CDR3 length: 11 residues. Trimming removed 3 bases at V and 7 bases at J, with 8 bases between. The DNA for the CDR3 is TGCAGTGCTAGCTGGGAGAATACGCAGTATTTT. The encoded protein is CSASWENTQYF.

This clone was counted once. The chain has TRBV19 and TRBJ2-1; 11 bases match TRBD2. The J segment lost 1 base and the V segment lost 4 bases, leaving 6 bases of the junction unmatched. This CDR3 region has 17 residues. Germline CDR1 LNHDA, CDR2 SQIVND (reference sequence). DNA for the CDR3: TGTGCCAGTAGTACCTTCCTAGCGGGAGGTTCCTACAATGAGCAGTTCTTC. This translates into CASSTFLAGGSYNEQFF.

With regard to this clone: Other DNA sequences from this sample encode an identical CDR3 as well. This chain joins TRBV28 and TRBJ2-5; TRBD2 is a possible D gene (5 bases). Germline V CDR1 and CDR2: MDHEN, SYDVKM. Trimming pared 3 bases from V and 5 bases from J, leaving 7 bases between. This CDR3 has 12 amino acids. The CDR3 coding sequence is TGTGCCAGCAGTTTCCGAGGGGAGACCCAGTACTTC. This gives the protein CASSFRGETQYF.

V is TRBV4-2 and J is TRBJ2-5; tentatively, D is TRBD1 (6 bases). The CDR3 is made up of 15 amino acids. The germline V gene has CDR1 LGHNA and CDR2 YNFKEQ. The V gene lost 0 bases and the J gene lost 1 base, with 9 bases spanning the gap. This CDR3 reads CASSQDQGSQETQYF. The CDR3 DNA sequence: TGTGCCAGCAGCCAAGATCAGGGGAGCCAAGAGACCCAGTACTTC.

Written as DNA, the CDR3 is TGTGCCAGTAGTATAGGAGGCGGGGGGGCCGGAGAGACCCAGTACTTC. Its translation: CASSIGGGGAGETQYF. V gene TRBV19 combines with J gene TRBJ2-5; 9 nucleotides agree with TRBD2. The CDR3 sequence is 16 residues long. The ends lost 1 base at V and 4 bases at J; junction bases unmatched: 7. Germline V gene data show CDR1 as LNHDA and CDR2 as SQIVND (reference sequence).

The genes are TRBV7-6 and TRBJ2-7; 10 bases line up with TRBD2. Germline V gene lookup returns CDR1 SGHVS and CDR2 FNYEAQ. The CDR3 runs 15 residues. The ends lost 5 bases at V and 3 bases at J; junction bases unmatched: 7. The CDR3 is CASSPGTSASYEQYF. In nucleotides, the CDR3 is TGTGCCAGCAGCCCCGGGACTAGCGCCAGCTACGAGCAGTACTTC.

The chain employs TRBV3-1 (or the pseudogene TRBV3-2) and TRBJ2-5, with TRBD1 as a possible D gene (6 bases). The CDR3 totals 15 residues. Germline loops: CDR1 LGHDT, CDR2 YNNKEL (reference sequence). The CDR3 DNA is TGTGCGTGTGCGGCCTCTGGACAGCTTCAAGAGACCCAGTACTTC. Protein product: CACAASGQLQETQYF.

This chain connects TRBV5-1 to TRBJ2-7; the match to TRBD2 covers 7 bases. There are 16 residues in the CDR3. The J segment lost 0 bases and the V segment lost 2 bases, leaving 8 bases of the junction unmatched. Germline CDR1 reads SGHRS; CDR2 reads YFSETQ. CDR3 region: CASSFGGSTSSYEQYF. The DNA for the CDR3 is TGCGCCAGCAGCTTCGGCGGGAGTACCTCCTCCTACGAGCAGTACTTC.

The chain employs TRBV3-1 (or the pseudogene TRBV3-2) and TRBJ2-2, with D possibly TRBD1 on 6 matching bases. CDR1 is LGHDT and CDR2 is YNNKEL in the germline V gene (reference sequence). The CDR3 has 17 residues. Trimming shortened V by 1 base and J by 11 bases, and 23 bases separated the two germline ends. CDR3 protein: CASSQVAQGLLRLELFF. In nucleotides, the CDR3 is TGTGCCAGCAGCCAAGTGGCCCAGGGGCTGCTCCGTCTCGAGCTGTTTTTT.

The chain joins TRBV6-1 to TRBJ2-5; perhaps TRBD2 as D (6 bases). The CDR3 is made up of 16 amino acids. V shed 4 bases and J shed 1 base, with 16 bases lying between them. The germline CDR1 and CDR2 sequences are MNHNS and SASEGT. The CDR3 DNA follows: TGTGCCAGCAGTGGGGGGGTCGGACCGCGCCAAGAGACCCAGTACTTC. It translates to CASSGGVGPRQETQYF.

This chain joins TRBV28 and TRBJ2-1, with 9 bases fitting TRBD1. Germline V CDR1 and CDR2: MDHEN, SYDVKM. The CDR3 loop spans 15 amino acids. V trimming: 4 bases; J trimming: 7 bases; junction bases outside the gene matches: 8. The CDR3 sequence is CASSSWTGVGNEQFF. DNA for the CDR3: TGTGCCAGCAGTTCGTGGACAGGGGTGGGGAATGAGCAGTTCTTC.

The genes are TRBV6-1 and TRBJ1-2; the D gene is possibly TRBD1 (6 bases). This CDR3 region has 16 residues. V lost 4 bases to trimming and J lost 0 bases, with 15 bases between them. Germline loops: CDR1 MNHNS, CDR2 SASEGT. The CDR3 nucleotides read TGTGCCAGCAGTGGGGGGCCAGGCTCCTCTAACTATGGCTACACCTTC. Translation: CASSGGPGSSNYGYTF.

In its sample, this clone was seen a few times. The chain has TRBV19 and TRBJ1-6; the match to TRBD1 covers 7 bases. V was pared by 4 bases and J by 7 bases, with 10 bases of the junction left unmatched. This CDR3 comprises 16 residues. Germline V gives CDR1 LNHDA, CDR2 SQIVND (reference sequence). The CDR3 DNA reads TGTGCCAGTAGTACGGGGGACAGCCGACTGAATTCACCCCTCCACTTT. Its translation: CASSTGDSRLNSPLHF. Complete variable domain (other parts from reference TRBV19 and TRBJ1-6): DGGITQSPKYLFRKEGQNVTLSCEQNLNHDAMYWYRQDPGQGLRLIYYSQIVNDFQKGDIAEGYSVSREKKESFPLTVTSAQKNPTAFYLCASSTGDSRLNSPLHFGNGTRLTVT.

DNA of the CDR3: TGTGCCAGCAGCAAAGGGGGCCCTAGCGGGAGGGCAGAGACCCAGTACTTC. It translates to CASSKGGPSGRAETQYF. The J gene is TRBJ2-5, the V gene TRBV21-1; the D call of TRBD2 is as the table states it, not checked on the DNA. TRBV21-1 is classified as a pseudogene. The CDR3 length is 17 residues.

V usage is TRBV19 and J usage is TRBJ2-7, with D possibly TRBD1 on 6 matching bases. The CDR3 is 16 residues long. Per germline, CDR1 LNHDA and CDR2 SQIVND (reference sequence). Trimming shortened V by 4 bases and J by 2 bases, and 18 bases separated the two germline ends. CDR3 nucleotide sequence: TGTGCCAGTAGTAGGTCCCCTTCAGGGGTGGCCTACGAGCAGTACTTC. Protein sequence: CASSRSPSGVAYEQYF.

The V gene is TRBV9, the J gene TRBJ2-2, with D perhaps matching TRBD2 (6 bases). The ends were cut back, 0 bases at V and 6 bases at J, with 12 bases in the middle. The CDR3 has 15 amino acids. Germline CDR1 SGDLS, CDR2 YYNGEE. CDR3 sequence: CASSVVSGAPGELFF. In DNA form, the CDR3 reads TGTGCCAGCAGCGTAGTTTCGGGAGCGCCCGGGGAGCTGTTTTTT.

This CDR3 reads CASSYAGTHGYTF. In nucleotides, the CDR3 is TGTGCCAGCAGCTATGCCGGGACACATGGCTACACCTTC. V is TRBV7-9 and J is TRBJ1-2; D might be TRBD1 (6 bases). V was cut by 4 bases and J by 6 bases, with 12 bases left in between. CDR1 and CDR2 from the germline V gene are SEHNR and FQNEAQ (reference sequence). The CDR3 runs 13 residues.

The rearrangement uses TRBV6-1 and TRBJ2-7, with a possible D match to TRBD2 (6 bases). Germline CDR1 is MNHNS and CDR2 is SASEGT. Trimming took 4 bases from V and 2 from J, leaving 18 bases between them. This CDR3 comprises 16 residues. In nucleotides, the CDR3 is TGTGCCAGCAGTGCGCTGAACCGGGACTTCCCCTACGAGCAGTACTTC. It is translated as CASSALNRDFPYEQYF.

This clone was seen only once. The genes are TRBV19 and TRBJ1-1, with TRBD1 identical over 9 bases. Losses at the gene ends were 3 bases for V and 7 bases for J; bases not matched to a gene: 9. Germline V gene data show CDR1 as LNHDA and CDR2 as SQIVND (reference sequence). The CDR3 contains 15 residues. The CDR3 loop reads CASSITGTGRGEAFF. CDR3 DNA sequence: TGTGCCAGTAGTATTACCGGGACAGGGCGGGGTGAAGCTTTCTTT.

V usage is TRBV29-1 and J usage is TRBJ1-1, with 7 bases lining up with TRBD1. V gave up 4 bases and J gave up 1 base; unmatched junction bases: 3. Germline CDR1 SQVTM, CDR2 ANQGSEA. The CDR3 has 13 residues. The CDR3 DNA sequence: TGCAGCGTTGGACAGGGACCGAACACTGAAGCTTTCTTT. Its translation: CSVGQGPNTEAFF. The whole variable domain, filled in from reference TRBV29-1 and TRBJ1-1, reads SAVISQKPSRDICQRGTSLTIQCQVDSQVTMMFWYRQQPGQSLTLIATANQGSEATYESGFVIDKFPISRPNLTFSTLTVSNMSPEDSSIYLCSVGQGPNTEAFFGQGTRLTVV.

The V call is TRBV3-1 (or the pseudogene TRBV3-2), the J call TRBJ2-3; the D gene is possibly TRBD2 (5 bases). The CDR3 has 17 amino acids. Germline V CDR1 and CDR2: LGHDT, YNNKEL (reference sequence). With 1 base removed from V and 3 bases from J, the gap between germline ends came to 17 bases. The CDR3 sequence is CASSQVYGLAQTDTQYF. CDR3 coding DNA: TGTGCCAGCAGCCAAGTCTACGGGCTAGCTCAGACAGATACGCAGTATTTT.

This chain joins TRBV18 and TRBJ1-1, with D tentatively TRBD1 (5 bases). V was trimmed by 3 bases and J by 2 bases, leaving 10 bases between them. The CDR3 is made up of 14 amino acids. Germline assignment: CDR1 KGHSH and CDR2 LQKENI. The CDR3 protein is CASSPRGQNTEAFF. Written as DNA, the CDR3 is TGTGCCAGCTCACCTCGAGGACAAAACACTGAAGCTTTCTTT.

The rearrangement links TRBV5-1 to TRBJ2-3; D is possibly TRBD2 (5 bases). CDR1 and CDR2 (germline): SGHRS, YFSETQ. V was clipped by 0 bases and J by 6 bases, with 8 bases between them. The CDR3 has 13 amino acids. The CDR3 bases are TGCGCCAGCAGCTTGGCGGGGAGTGATACGCAGTATTTT. Protein product: CASSLAGSDTQYF.

The J gene is TRBJ2-7, the V gene TRBV5-1, with no clear D. The CDR3 spans 11 residues. Between the trimmed V and J ends, which lost 5 bases and 5 bases, there was a span of 8 bases. Looked up from germline, CDR1 is SGHRS and CDR2 is YFSETQ. CDR3 protein: CASSPYDEQYF. The CDR3 DNA is TGCGCCAGCAGTCCCTATGACGAGCAGTACTTC.

J is TRBJ1-1 and V is TRBV12-3 or TRBV12-4; 7 nucleotides align to TRBD1. The length of the CDR3 is 13 residues. Unmatched junction bases numbered 2, after V lost 1 base and J lost 6 bases. The CDR3 region has the DNA TGTGCCAGCAGTTTAGGACAGGGAGCTGAAGCTTTCTTT. It encodes CASSLGQGAEAFF.

The J gene is TRBJ1-2, the V gene TRBV6-1; 8 bases fit TRBD1. In germline, CDR1 is MNHNS, CDR2 SASEGT. The CDR3 length is 14 residues. V trimming: 2 bases; J trimming: 4 bases; junction bases outside the gene matches: 3. For the CDR3, the DNA is TGTGCCAGCAGTGAACAGGGGGCGACCTATGGCTACACCTTC. The encoded protein is CASSEQGATYGYTF.

J is TRBJ2-1 and V is TRBV29-1; 7 bases are shared with TRBD2. Germline V gene sequence: CDR1 SQVTM, CDR2 ANQGSEA. With 0 bases clipped from V and 2 bases from J, the junction kept 4 bases outside the gene matches. This CDR3 contains 15 residues. The CDR3 region has the DNA TGCAGCGTTGAAGAGTGGGAGGGTCCCTACAATGAGCAGTTCTTC. Translation: CSVEEWEGPYNEQFF.

The chain joins TRBV4-2 to TRBJ2-1, with 10 bases identical to TRBD2. The germline CDR1 and CDR2 sequences are LGHNA and YNFKEQ. Trimming at V came to 0 bases and at J to 0 bases, leaving 2 bases not matched to a gene. The CDR3 extends over 17 amino acids. CDR3 coding DNA: TGTGCCAGCAGCCAAGAGCCTAGCGGGAGCTCCTACAATGAGCAGTTCTTC. Its protein product is CASSQEPSGSSYNEQFF.

V gene TRBV5-1 combines with J gene TRBJ2-3, with 10 bases fitting TRBD2. After removal of 0 bases from V and 4 bases from J, the junction contained 5 bases not matched to a gene. The CDR3 is made up of 16 amino acids. The germline V gene has CDR1 SGHRS and CDR2 YFSETQ. Here the CDR3 reads CASSLVLAGAADTQYF. CDR3 nucleotides: TGCGCCAGCAGCTTGGTTCTAGCGGGAGCCGCAGATACGCAGTATTTT. Full variable domain (outside the CDR3, taken from reference TRBV5-1 and TRBJ2-3): KAGVTQTPRYLIKTRGQQVTLSCSPISGHRSVSWYQQTPGQGLQFLFEYFSETQRNKGNFPGRFSGRQFSNSRSEMNVSTLELGDSALYLCASSLVLAGAADTQYFGPGTRLTVL.

The rearrangement uses TRBV12-3 or TRBV12-4 and TRBJ1-1; D gene unclear. V was shortened by 4 bases and J by 1 base, with 7 bases between the two germline ends. This CDR3 has 13 amino acids. CDR3 amino acids: CASSYGKNTEAFF. In DNA, the CDR3 is TGTGCCAGCAGTTATGGCAAGAACACTGAAGCTTTCTTT.

This chain joins TRBV7-9 and TRBJ1-2; a possible D gene is TRBD1 (6 bases). Germline V gene lookup returns CDR1 SEHNR and CDR2 FQNEAQ (reference sequence). V shed 1 base and J shed 4 bases, with 16 bases lying between them. CDR3 length equals 16 residues. Written as DNA, the CDR3 is TGTGCCAGCAGCTTAGTTATGGGGGCCCAGATCTATGGCTACACCTTC. Translated, it gives CASSLVMGAQIYGYTF.